Following are 32 T cell receptor beta chains from one sample sequenced in a study of cytomegalovirus exposure and HLA in healthy donors. In the PCR, 60 Vbeta and 13 Jbeta primers were used. Libraries were prepared by immunoSEQ multiplex PCR; TCRdb keeps only in-frame clonotypes and omits some of them. This sample has roughly 100,000 clones, with 65% to 80% found just once. The sample taken for sequencing was PBMCs. The receptors were gathered from a man aged 60-69 years in good health and CMV-seronegative.

The gene calls are TRBV28 and TRBJ1-3, with D maybe TRBD1 (5 bases). Germline V gene data show CDR1 as MDHEN and CDR2 as SYDVKM. The CDR3 sequence is 15 residues long. V shed 9 bases and J shed 0 bases, with 15 bases lying between them. CDR3 in amino acids: CASIQGPLSGNTIYF. Here the CDR3 DNA reads TGTGCCAGTATTCAGGGCCCTCTCTCTGGAAACACCATATATTTT.

V usage is TRBV29-1 and J usage is TRBJ2-5, with D tentatively TRBD1 (6 bases). This CDR3 contains 16 residues. V was cut by 6 bases and J by 0 bases, with 20 bases left in between. Germline V gives CDR1 SQVTM, CDR2 ANQGSEA. This chain's CDR3 is CSVLTRTDIYQETQYF. The CDR3 DNA sequence: TGCAGCGTCCTGACCCGGACAGATATCTACCAAGAGACCCAGTACTTC.

V usage is TRBV28 and J usage is TRBJ2-1, with D perhaps matching TRBD1 (6 bases). This CDR3 region has 13 residues. In germline, CDR1 is MDHEN, CDR2 SYDVKM. V lost 8 bases to trimming and J lost 1 base, with 9 bases between them. CDR3 region: CASGQGSYNEQFF. The CDR3, as DNA: TGTGCCAGCGGGCAGGGGTCCTACAATGAGCAGTTCTTC.

This clone is a singleton in its sample. This chain links TRBV19 with TRBJ1-1, with 8 bases fitting TRBD1. After removal of 9 bases from V and 4 bases from J, the junction contained 10 bases not matched to a gene. This CDR3 spans 14 amino acids. Germline CDR1 LNHDA, CDR2 SQIVND (reference sequence). The CDR3 sequence: CASIRQGSATEAFF. DNA of the CDR3: TGTGCCAGCATCCGACAGGGGAGTGCCACTGAAGCTTTCTTT.

J is TRBJ2-7 and V is TRBV21-1; the table's D call, TRBD2, has no DNA check behind it. TRBV21-1 is labeled a pseudogene. CDR3 length: 17 amino acids. The CDR3 sequence: CASGPGLAGVSSYEQYF. DNA of the CDR3: TGTGCCAGCGGCCCGGGACTAGCGGGGGTAAGCTCCTACGAGCAGTACTTC.

The chain links TRBV5-1 to TRBJ2-2, with a weak D call TRBD1 (6 bases). Germline lookup yields CDR1 SGHRS and CDR2 YFSETQ. V was cut by 4 bases and J by 2 bases, with 12 bases left in between. This CDR3 has 15 residues. CDR3 nucleotides: TGCGCCAGCAGCCTTGACAGGATCAACACCGGGGAGCTGTTTTTT. This translates into CASSLDRINTGELFF.

The chain is built from TRBV7-2 and TRBJ1-3, with D unclear. The CDR3 is 15 amino acids. V was pared by 5 bases and J by 4 bases, with 15 bases between. Germline V CDR1 and CDR2: SGHTA, FQGNSA. The CDR3 DNA reads TGTGCCAGCAGCCCTACCCGCGGAAACGGAAACACCATATATTTT. Translating it yields CASSPTRGNGNTIYF.

The chain recombines TRBV10-3 with TRBJ1-6, with 7 bases aligning to TRBD1. Germline CDR1 ENHRY, CDR2 SYGVKD. The CDR3 loop spans 13 amino acids. V lost 8 bases to trimming and J lost 10 bases; unmatched junction nucleotides: 8. CDR3 in DNA: TGTGCCATCCAAGACAGGGAAGTCTCACCCCTCCACTTT. It yields the protein CAIQDREVSPLHF.

The rearrangement links TRBV7-2 to TRBJ1-2, with D perhaps matching TRBD1 (6 bases). The CDR3 spans 14 residues. V shed 4 bases and J shed 7 bases, with 16 bases lying between them. From germline, CDR1 is SGHTA and CDR2 FQGNSA. This CDR3 reads CASSSRTVLGGYTF. The DNA of the CDR3 is TGTGCCAGCAGCTCCAGGACAGTCTTAGGTGGCTACACCTTC. The full variable domain, its missing parts supplied by reference TRBV7-2 and TRBJ1-2, is GAGVSQSPSNKVTEKGKDVELRCDPISGHTALYWYRQSLGQGLEFLIYFQGNSAPDKSGLPSDRFSAERTGGSVSTLTIQRTQQEDSAVYLCASSSRTVLGGYTFGSGTRLTVV.

The chain recombines TRBV14 with TRBJ2-1; D possibly corresponds to TRBD1 (5 bases). Germline-derived CDR1 and CDR2 are SGHDN and FVKESK. The CDR3 covers 14 residues. V was shortened by 1 base and J by 6 bases, with 10 bases between the two germline ends. CDR3 sequence (DNA): TGTGCCAGCAGCCAAGTAGACAGCCGCAATGAGCAGTTCTTC. Translated: CASSQVDSRNEQFF.

J is TRBJ2-2 and V is TRBV5-1; possibly TRBD1 for D (6 bases). CDR3 size: 14 residues. Trimming took 3 bases from V and 1 from J, leaving 7 bases between them. CDR1 is SGHRS, CDR2 YFSETQ, per germline. In nucleotides, the CDR3 is TGCGCCAGCAGCTCACAGGGGAACACCGGGGAGCTGTTTTTT. Translating gives CASSSQGNTGELFF.

The J gene is TRBJ1-1, the V gene TRBV14; tentative D call: TRBD1 (6 bases). The CDR3 contains 14 residues. Germline assignment: CDR1 SGHDN and CDR2 FVKESK. Deletions cut 4 bases from V and 5 bases from J, with 14 bases between. The CDR3: CASSPQGFRTEAFF. CDR3 in DNA: TGTGCCAGCAGCCCCCAGGGGTTCAGGACTGAAGCTTTCTTT.

This rearrangement joins TRBV5-1 to TRBJ2-3; D gene ambiguous. Trimming took off 4 bases at V and 2 bases at J, with 17 bases between the two ends. The CDR3 spans 16 residues. Germline V gene data show CDR1 as SGHRS and CDR2 as YFSETQ. CDR3 sequence: CASSVTGLTNTDTQYF. The CDR3 nucleotides read TGCGCCAGCAGCGTGACTGGCCTTACGAACACAGATACGCAGTATTTT. Based on the CDR3 plus reference TRBV5-1 and TRBJ2-3, the full variable domain is KAGVTQTPRYLIKTRGQQVTLSCSPISGHRSVSWYQQTPGQGLQFLFEYFSETQRNKGNFPGRFSGRQFSNSRSEMNVSTLELGDSALYLCASSVTGLTNTDTQYFGPGTRLTVL.

This chain links TRBV6-1 with TRBJ1-5; possibly TRBD1 for D (6 bases). From germline, CDR1 is MNHNS and CDR2 SASEGT. V lost 7 bases and J 4 bases, leaving 14 bases between the germline ends. CDR3 length: 14 residues. This CDR3 reads CASNVRGGNQPQHF. As DNA, the CDR3 is TGTGCCAGCAACGTCAGGGGAGGGAATCAGCCCCAGCATTTT.

The chain is built from TRBV19 and TRBJ1-2; D might be TRBD1 (5 bases). CDR3 length equals 17 residues. Trimming took off 4 bases at V and 4 bases at J, with 22 bases between the two ends. CDR1 and CDR2 (germline): LNHDA, SQIVND (reference sequence). CDR3 loop: CASSKASGAVFPYGYTF. DNA for the CDR3: TGTGCCAGTAGTAAGGCCAGCGGGGCAGTTTTTCCCTATGGCTACACCTTC.

The chain combines TRBV7-2 with TRBJ2-1, with TRBD2 identical over 8 bases. The CDR3 consists of 16 residues. The ends lost 4 bases at V and 0 bases at J; junction bases unmatched: 5. Germline CDR1 is SGHTA and CDR2 is FQGNSA. Here the CDR3 DNA reads TGTGCCAGCAGCTACGGCGGGGGGAGCTCCTACAATGAGCAGTTCTTC. Translation gives CASSYGGGSSYNEQFF.

This clone is medium-sized by share. This chain joins TRBV6-1 and TRBJ1-4; 7 bases are shared with TRBD1. Germline CDR1 and CDR2: MNHNS and SASEGT. CDR3 length: 15 amino acids. The junction had 9 bases not matched to a gene; V was cut back by 6 bases and J by 5 bases. The CDR3 loop is CASRRGTAQNEKLFF. For the CDR3, the DNA is TGTGCCAGCAGGAGGGGGACAGCCCAGAATGAAAAACTGTTTTTT.

About this clone itself: The sample has other DNA sequences that encode this CDR3 too. J is TRBJ1-1 and V is TRBV5-4; D not certain. Germline values: CDR1 SGHNT, CDR2 YYREEE (reference sequence). Trimming cost V 1 base and J 4 bases, with 5 bases left between them. The CDR3 spans 12 residues. CDR3: CASSLRGTEAFF. CDR3 nucleotide sequence: TGTGCCAGCAGCTTGAGAGGCACTGAAGCTTTCTTT.

V gene TRBV7-2 combines with J gene TRBJ1-1, with a weak D call TRBD1 (5 bases). Germline V gene sequence: CDR1 SGHTA, CDR2 FQGNSA. The CDR3 is made up of 14 amino acids. Trimming removed 6 bases at V and 4 bases at J, with 15 bases between. In DNA form, the CDR3 reads TGTGCCAGCAGAGAGGGACTCTTCACCACTGAAGCTTTCTTT. Translating gives CASREGLFTTEAFF.

This clone showed up just once. This chain joins TRBV7-6 and TRBJ2-2; D is ambiguous. V was trimmed by 5 bases and J by 2 bases, leaving 21 bases between them. CDR3 length equals 18 residues. The germline V gene encodes CDR1 SGHVS and CDR2 FNYEAQ. The CDR3 sequence: CASSPRGGNYRNTGELFF. CDR3 in DNA: TGTGCCAGCAGCCCCCGTGGCGGCAACTATCGAAACACCGGGGAGCTGTTTTTT.

CDR3 bases: TGTGCCAGCAGCTTAGCCTTTGGCTACACCTTC. The encoded protein is CASSLAFGYTF. The chain couples TRBV7-9 to TRBJ1-2; no clear D. The CDR3 contains 11 residues. Deletions cut 0 bases from V and 7 bases from J, with 3 bases between. CDR1 is SEHNR and CDR2 is FQNEAQ in the germline V gene (reference sequence).

This sequence joins TRBV4-2 and TRBJ2-5; TRBD1 might be the D (6 bases). The CDR3 is made up of 15 amino acids. Trimming cost V 2 bases and J 2 bases, with 12 bases left between them. The germline V gene has CDR1 LGHNA and CDR2 YNFKEQ. CDR3 amino acids: CASSQSEGGQETQYF. The CDR3, as DNA: TGTGCCAGCAGCCAAAGTGAAGGGGGACAAGAGACCCAGTACTTC.

The chain uses TRBV7-3 and TRBJ2-5; TRBD2 agrees at 8 bases. The germline V gene has CDR1 SGHTA and CDR2 FQGTGA. The length of the CDR3 is 15 residues. V lost 5 bases and J lost 7; bases outside the gene matches: 12. The CDR3: CASSQDSSGVTTQYF. The CDR3 DNA reads as TGTGCCAGCAGCCAGGACAGTAGCGGGGTTACGACCCAGTACTTC.

This clone came up once. This chain joins TRBV6-1 and TRBJ2-1; D is perhaps TRBD2 (7 bases). The germline V and J ends were trimmed by 8 bases and 0 bases, with 11 bases remaining between them. CDR3 size: 14 residues. Germline assignment: CDR1 MNHNS and CDR2 SASEGT. DNA for the CDR3: TGTGCCAGCCGGGAGGACAGCTCCTACAATGAGCAGTTCTTC. Residues: CASREDSSYNEQFF.

Only a few counts were recorded for this clone. V and J are TRBV19 and TRBJ1-2; 11 bases are shared with TRBD1. This CDR3 is built from 14 residues. V lost 6 bases, J lost 3 bases, and 3 bases stayed unmatched. Germline assignment: CDR1 LNHDA and CDR2 SQIVND (reference sequence). The chain's CDR3 is CASSLGQGDYGYTF. CDR3 nucleotides: TGTGCCAGTAGCCTGGGACAGGGGGACTATGGCTACACCTTC.

The rearrangement links TRBV29-1 to TRBJ1-3; 8 bases are a match to TRBD1. Germline assignment: CDR1 SQVTM and CDR2 ANQGSEA. The CDR3 sequence is 14 residues long. The ends lost 5 bases at V and 4 bases at J; junction bases unmatched: 7. The CDR3 reads CSVTRGTGGNTIYF. CDR3 DNA sequence: TGCAGCGTTACCCGGGGGACAGGAGGAAACACCATATATTTT.

In this sample, this clone turned up once. V gene TRBV5-4 combines with J gene TRBJ2-2; TRBD2 matches 9 bases. The V and J ends lost 3 bases and 4 bases, in that order; junction bases with no gene match: 13. The CDR3 is 18 amino acids. CDR1 and CDR2 (germline): SGHNT, YYREEE (reference sequence). The CDR3 coding sequence is TGTGCCAGCAGCTCCATTGGCGGGGGGGCCTACCCCACCGGGGAGCTGTTTTTT. This gives the protein CASSSIGGGAYPTGELFF.

CDR3 DNA sequence: TGTGCCAGCAGCTTAGTCGTCCTAGCGGGGACCACAGATACGCAGTATTTT. Translation gives CASSLVVLAGTTDTQYF. The gene calls are TRBV7-8 and TRBJ2-3; 9 bases line up with TRBD2. Germline V gives CDR1 SGHVS, CDR2 FQNEAQ. The CDR3 totals 17 residues. V shed 1 base and J 2 bases; nucleotides not matched to a gene: 7.

V usage is TRBV29-1 and J usage is TRBJ2-7; the match to TRBD1 covers 7 bases. The V segment lost 5 bases and the J segment 2 bases; nucleotides outside the gene matches: 6. Per germline, CDR1 SQVTM and CDR2 ANQGSEA. The CDR3 is 13 amino acids. The CDR3 bases are TGCAGCGTTCGGGACAGAGTGCCCTACGAGCAGTACTTC. Translated: CSVRDRVPYEQYF.

This clone occurred a few times. Written as DNA, the CDR3 is TGTGCCAGCAGCCGGACAGGGGGCGAGCGGTCACCCCTCCACTTT. Its protein is CASSRTGGERSPLHF. The chain couples TRBV7-2 to TRBJ1-6; 11 bases map to TRBD1. This CDR3 is built from 15 residues. V was pared by 5 bases and J by 10 bases, with 7 bases of the junction left unmatched. Germline CDR1 reads SGHTA; CDR2 reads FQGNSA.

The V call is TRBV30, the J call TRBJ2-7, with 8 bases aligning to TRBD2. This CDR3 contains 14 residues. Germline loops: CDR1 GTSNPN, CDR2 SVGIG (reference sequence). Trimming cost V 3 bases and J 7 bases; bases outside gene matches: 11. CDR3 in DNA: TGTGCCTGGAGCCTTCCGGGGGGGCTGGGGGAGCAGTACTTC. This sequence encodes CAWSLPGGLGEQYF.

This chain links TRBV27 with TRBJ2-3; D gene ambiguous. The germline gives CDR1 MNHEY, CDR2 SMNVEV (reference sequence). The CDR3 is 12 amino acids. Trimming stripped 4 bases from V and 10 bases from J, with 12 bases between. The CDR3 DNA reads TGTGCCAGCAGTTCATTGTCTGGAGCGCAGTATTTT. Protein product: CASSSLSGAQYF.